This T cell receptor beta chain is drawn from a study of breast tumors, draining lymph nodes, adjacent tissues. Findings and limits, study-wide: Luminal-like breast cancer showed significantly higher tumor–nontumor repertoire similarity than basal-like. Tumor repertoires ranked between lymph nodes and nontumor tissue in diversity, with V and J gene preferences. Most tumor T cells seemingly derive from lymph node, then expand in tumor.

Samples came from axillary lymph nodes draining the breast cancer. A single record per CDR3 protein comes from TCRdb applying MiXCR to the multiplex PCR reads. The sample has 200,000 to 300,000 distinct CDR3 sequences, about 30% seen once. This clonotype showed up many times. The target antigen is unknown. J lost 3 bases, V lost 3 bases, and 7 bases had no gene match. In germline, CDR1 is SGHRS, CDR2 YFSETQ. The CDR3 contains 15 residues. This chain uses TRBV5-1 with TRBJ2-3; 7 bases match TRBD2. Sequencing was done on a sample of axillary lymph node tissue. This TCR derives from a female donor with breast cancer. Some clones in this sample may be carry-over from other donors' samples. CDR3 loop: CASSSASGRTDTQYF. CDR3 sequence (DNA): TGCGCCAGCAGCTCCGCTTCCGGGAGGACAGATACGCAGTATTTT.